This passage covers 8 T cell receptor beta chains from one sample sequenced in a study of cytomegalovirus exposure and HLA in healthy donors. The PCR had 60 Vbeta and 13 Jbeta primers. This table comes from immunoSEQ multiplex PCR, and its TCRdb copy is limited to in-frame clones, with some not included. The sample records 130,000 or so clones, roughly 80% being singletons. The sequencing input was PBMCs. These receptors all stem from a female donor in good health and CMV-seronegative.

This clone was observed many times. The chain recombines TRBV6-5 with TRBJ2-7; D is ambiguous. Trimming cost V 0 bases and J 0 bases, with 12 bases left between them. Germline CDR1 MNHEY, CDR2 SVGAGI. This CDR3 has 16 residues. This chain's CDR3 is CASSYSLTVNSYEQYF. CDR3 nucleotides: TGTGCCAGCAGTTACTCGTTAACTGTTAACTCCTACGAGCAGTACTTC.

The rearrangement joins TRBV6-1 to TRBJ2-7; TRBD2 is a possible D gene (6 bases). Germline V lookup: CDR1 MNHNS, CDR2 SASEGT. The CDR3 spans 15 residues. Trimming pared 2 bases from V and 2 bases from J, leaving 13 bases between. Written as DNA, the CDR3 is TGTGCCAGCAGTGAAACGGGGACTGCAGCCTACGAGCAGTACTTC. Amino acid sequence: CASSETGTAAYEQYF.

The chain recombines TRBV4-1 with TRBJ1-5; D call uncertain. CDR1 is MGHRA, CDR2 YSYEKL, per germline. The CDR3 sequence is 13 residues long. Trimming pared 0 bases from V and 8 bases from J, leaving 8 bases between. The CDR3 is CASSQDPEEPQHF. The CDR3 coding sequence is TGCGCCAGCAGCCAAGATCCGGAGGAGCCCCAGCATTTT.

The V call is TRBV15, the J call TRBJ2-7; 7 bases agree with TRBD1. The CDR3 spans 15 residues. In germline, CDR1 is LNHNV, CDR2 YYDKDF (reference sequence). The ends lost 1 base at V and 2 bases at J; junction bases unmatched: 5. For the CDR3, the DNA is TGTGCCACCAGCAGAGGGACAGGAACAACCTACGAGCAGTACTTC. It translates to CATSRGTGTTYEQYF.

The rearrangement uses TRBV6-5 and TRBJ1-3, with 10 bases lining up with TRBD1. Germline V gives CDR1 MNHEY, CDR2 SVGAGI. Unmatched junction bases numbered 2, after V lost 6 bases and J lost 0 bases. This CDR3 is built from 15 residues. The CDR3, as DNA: TGTGCCAGCAGCGACAGGGGGCTCTCTGGAAACACCATATATTTT. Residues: CASSDRGLSGNTIYF.

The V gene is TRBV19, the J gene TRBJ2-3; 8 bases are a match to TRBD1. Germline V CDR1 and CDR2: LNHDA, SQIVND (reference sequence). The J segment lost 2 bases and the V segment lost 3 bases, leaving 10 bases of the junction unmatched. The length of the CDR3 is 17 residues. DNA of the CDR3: TGTGCCAGTAGTATCTCCCCGGGACAGGATGACACAGATACGCAGTATTTT. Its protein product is CASSISPGQDDTDTQYF.

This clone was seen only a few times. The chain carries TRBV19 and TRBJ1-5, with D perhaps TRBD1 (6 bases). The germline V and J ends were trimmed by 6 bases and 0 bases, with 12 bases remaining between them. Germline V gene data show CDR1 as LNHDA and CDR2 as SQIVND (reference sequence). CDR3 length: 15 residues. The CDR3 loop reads CASRTGQYSNQPQHF. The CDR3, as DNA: TGTGCCAGTAGAACGGGACAATATAGCAATCAGCCCCAGCATTTT. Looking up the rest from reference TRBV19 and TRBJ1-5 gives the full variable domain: DGGITQSPKYLFRKEGQNVTLSCEQNLNHDAMYWYRQDPGQGLRLIYYSQIVNDFQKGDIAEGYSVSREKKESFPLTVTSAQKNPTAFYLCASRTGQYSNQPQHFGDGTRLSIL.

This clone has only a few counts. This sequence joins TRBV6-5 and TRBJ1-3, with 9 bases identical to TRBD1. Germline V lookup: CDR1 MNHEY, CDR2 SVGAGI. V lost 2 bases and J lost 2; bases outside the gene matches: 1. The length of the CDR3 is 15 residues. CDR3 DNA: TGTGCCAGCAGTTACGGGACAGGGCCTGGAAACACCATATATTTT. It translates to CASSYGTGPGNTIYF.